The rows below give T cell receptor beta chains drawn from one sample of a study of T cell responses to AZD1222 COVID-19 vaccine. TCRdb's table, derived via immunoSEQ multiplex PCR, lists solely in-frame clones and lacks some. The sample has about 49,000 clones, under 85% seen once. Sequenced here: peripheral blood, sampled on day 0 of MenACWY control vaccination. These TCRs come from an adult in good health. Both conserved end residues are part of each CDR3. The D gene is left open where the match is weak. Size tells how often a clone was seen (once, few, many) or the class of an expanded clone, and some rows leave it out.

DNA	CDR3	V	size	J	D
TGTGCCAGCAGGGTGACTAGCGAAGATGAGCAGTTCTTC	CASRVTSEDEQFF	TRBV7-9	-	TRBJ2-1	TRBD2
TGCGCCAGCAGCCGCTCCCTTCCCGGGGAGACCCAGTACTTC	CASSRSLPGETQYF	TRBV4-1	-	TRBJ2-5	-
TGTGCCACCCAGGGCGGCAGACCAAGAGCGGGAGTGCCGGAGCAGTACTTC	CATQGGRPRAGVPEQYF	TRBV11-2	-	TRBJ2-7	TRBD2
TGTGCCAGCAGTTTATTCCTTAACTATGGCTACACCTTC	CASSLFLNYGYTF	TRBV12-3/TRBV12-4	-	TRBJ1-2	-
TGTGCCAGCAGCTTGTCGGGTCAGGGGGCGATGATACCTTACAATGAGCAGTTCTTC	CASSLSGQGAMIPYNEQFF	TRBV5-5	-	TRBJ2-1	TRBD1
TGTGCCAGCAGCCTGGAAACGCAGGGCCCGAACACTGAAGCTTTCTTT	CASSLETQGPNTEAFF	TRBV4-2	-	TRBJ1-1	-
TGTGCCAGCAGTCCGGACAGGGGGCTTGAGCAGTTCTTC	CASSPDRGLEQFF	TRBV6-5	-	TRBJ2-1	TRBD1
TGTGCCAGCAGAATTGATCCATGGGACAGGGGTTCCAGAAGCTCCTACAATGAGCAGTTCTTC	CASRIDPWDRGSRSSYNEQFF	TRBV2	-	TRBJ2-1	TRBD1
TGTGCCAGCTTGGGCAGGGGGATCACCGGGGAGCTGTTTTTT	CASLGRGITGELFF	TRBV19	-	TRBJ2-2	TRBD1
TGTGCCAGCAGCTTATTGAATAGTGCGGGCGAAAGGAACACTGAAGCTTTCTTT	CASSLLNSAGERNTEAFF	TRBV7-8	few	TRBJ1-1	-
TGTGCCAGCAATTACGTTGGCGAAAAACTGTTTTTT	CASNYVGEKLFF	TRBV28	-	TRBJ1-4	-
TGTGCCAGCAGCTCGGGACAGGGGGCGGTCACTGAAGCTTTCTTT	CASSSGQGAVTEAFF	TRBV7-2	-	TRBJ1-1	TRBD1
TGTGCCAGCAGTTTATCCCCGAGGGGGGATGAAGCTTTCTTT	CASSLSPRGDEAFF	TRBV27	-	TRBJ1-1	-
TGTGCCAGCGGGTTACGGGAGACCCAGTACTTC	CASGLRETQYF	TRBV2	-	TRBJ2-5	-
TGTGCCAGCAGTCCAGGGGGCTTGAACACTGAAGCTTTCTTT	CASSPGGLNTEAFF	TRBV2	few	TRBJ1-1	TRBD1
TGTGCCAGCAGCGCCCGGTTGCGGGAGGGCTCCTACGAGCAGTACTTC	CASSARLREGSYEQYF	TRBV7-9	-	TRBJ2-7	TRBD2
TGTGCCAGCAGTCCGGCGTTTGGCAGGGGGGTCCCGCAGTACTTC	CASSPAFGRGVPQYF	TRBV28	few	TRBJ2-7	-
TGCAGTGCTAGTCTGAAAAACATTCAGTACTTC	CSASLKNIQYF	TRBV20-1	-	TRBJ2-4	-
TGTGCCAGCAGCGGCCGAGGGCTGAGCGATGAGCAGTTCTTC	CASSGRGLSDEQFF	TRBV9	-	TRBJ2-1	-
TGTGCCAGCAGCCCCAGGGGAGGGGGCAATGAGCAGTTCTTC	CASSPRGGGNEQFF	TRBV7-2	-	TRBJ2-1	-
TGTGCCAGCAGCCAAGATTACAGGACTAGCGGGACCTGGACCGGGGAGCTGTTTTTT	CASSQDYRTSGTWTGELFF	TRBV3-1/TRBV3-2	-	TRBJ2-2	TRBD2
TGCGCCAGCAGCGCGCGGAGGTTGTGGGGACAGGGGGCGCAGGCCACTGAAGCTTTCTTT	CASSARRLWGQGAQATEAFF	TRBV4-1	-	TRBJ1-1	TRBD1
TGCGCCAGCAGCCAAACAATAGGTGGCTACGAGCAGTACTTC	CASSQTIGGYEQYF	TRBV4-1	-	TRBJ2-7	-
TGTGCCAGCAGCCAAGGCGGGGGAACAGATACGCAGTATTTT	CASSQGGGTDTQYF	TRBV11-2	-	TRBJ2-3	TRBD2
TGTGCCATCAGGGGACAGGGGGGAACTAATGAAAAACTGTTTTTT	CAIRGQGGTNEKLFF	TRBV10-3	-	TRBJ1-4	TRBD1
TGTGCCAGCAGCTCCGGGACAGGGCTTCGAAGAGGCTATGGCTACACCTTC	CASSSGTGLRRGYGYTF	TRBV5-4	many	TRBJ1-2	TRBD1
TGTGCCAGCAGTCCGGGCAATGAAAAACTGTTTTTT	CASSPGNEKLFF	TRBV12-3/TRBV12-4	large	TRBJ1-4	-